The present T cell receptor (beta chain) was sequenced within a study of cytomegalovirus exposure and HLA in healthy donors. Looking at the study overall: Inside one of the first data releases sat around 80 million unique TCRs taken from HLA-typed donors.

On this clone itself: Its target is unknown.

Trimming took 4 bases from V and 0 from J; bases not matched to a gene: 13. This CDR3 has 19 amino acids. With 60 Vbeta and 13 Jbeta primers, the PCR was carried out. TCRdb's table, derived via immunoSEQ multiplex PCR, lists solely in-frame clones and lacks some. Of 150,000 to 200,000 clones listed, 80% to 85% were seen once; the top ten hold 8% to 10%. Findings of the study overall: According to the study, 150 to 200 TCR beta chains were cytomegalovirus-associated. Being indistinguishable, some V segments were excluded, TRBV6-2 and TRBV6-3 among them. Follow-up analysis found HLA locus-dependent TCR association rates, highest for DRB1 and lowest for HLA-C.

The V and J genes are TRBV5-7 and TRBJ1-5, with TRBD1 matching 10 bases. TRBV5-7 has ORF status, its function being uncertain. This TCR derives from a male donor in good health and CMV-seropositive. What was sequenced was PBMCs. This CDR3 reads CASSGAGTGDYYSNQPQHF. In nucleotides, the CDR3 is TGTGCCAGCAGCGGCGCCGGGACAGGGGATTACTATAGCAATCAGCCCCAGCATTTT.